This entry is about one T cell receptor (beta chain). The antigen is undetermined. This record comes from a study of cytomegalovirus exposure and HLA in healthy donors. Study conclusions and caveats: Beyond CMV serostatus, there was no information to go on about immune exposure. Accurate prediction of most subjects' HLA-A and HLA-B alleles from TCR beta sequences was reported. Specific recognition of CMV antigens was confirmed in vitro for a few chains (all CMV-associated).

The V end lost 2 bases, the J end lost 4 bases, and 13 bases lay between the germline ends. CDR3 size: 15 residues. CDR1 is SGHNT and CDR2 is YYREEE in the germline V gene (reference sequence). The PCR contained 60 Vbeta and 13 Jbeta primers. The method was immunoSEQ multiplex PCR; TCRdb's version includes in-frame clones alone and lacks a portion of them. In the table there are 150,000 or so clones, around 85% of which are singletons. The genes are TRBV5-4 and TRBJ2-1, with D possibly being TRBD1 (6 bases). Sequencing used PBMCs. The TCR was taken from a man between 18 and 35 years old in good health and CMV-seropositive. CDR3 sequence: CASSLEWGRYNEQFF. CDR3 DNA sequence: TGTGCCAGCAGCTTAGAGTGGGGGCGTTACAATGAGCAGTTCTTC.